This T cell receptor beta chain was observed in a study of pediatric ulcerative colitis. Germline V gene sequence: CDR1 MDHEN, CDR2 SYDVKM. The CDR3 spans 15 residues. Trimming pared 3 bases from V and 1 base from J, leaving 12 bases between. The data were produced by immunoSEQ multiplex PCR, yet TCRdb's version contains in-frame clones alone and is incomplete. The sample shows about 60,000 clones, 80% to 90% of them seen only once. Controls had colonoscopy for suspected IBD, with normal endoscopy and no IBD the following year. The sample taken for sequencing was blood. The clonotype comes from a boy younger than 18 who was a control in a study of pediatric ulcerative colitis. V and J are TRBV28 and TRBJ1-2; no reliable D call. CDR3 in DNA: TGTGCCAGCAGTTTCCGGGGAGGCCTTAACTATGGCTACACCTTC. It encodes CASSFRGGLNYGYTF.